Below, 6 T cell receptor beta chains from the same sample are listed, as sequenced in a study of blood T cell repertoires in COVID-19. Profiled with immunoSEQ multiplex PCR; TCRdb holds only in-frame clones, not every one. The data hold some 190,000 clones, with over 70% observed a single time. The sequencing input was PBMCs or T cells enriched from blood (not recorded which). The receptor set was obtained from a man aged 55 to 70 who had been exposed to COVID-19.

Of note for this clone: Other DNA variants within this sample encode the same CDR3. The rearrangement uses TRBV24-1 and TRBJ2-7, with 11 nucleotides matching TRBD2. The CDR3 totals 16 residues. The trim removed 3 bases at V and 1 base at J, leaving 4 bases unmatched. Germline CDR1 reads KGHDR; CDR2 reads SFDVKD. The CDR3 bases are TGTGCCACCAGTGATCCAGGGACTAGCGGATCCTACGAGCAGTACTTC. Encoded protein: CATSDPGTSGSYEQYF.

This clone was seen a handful of times. V and J are TRBV15 and TRBJ1-5; 9 positions agree with TRBD1. CDR3 size: 15 residues. The V and J ends lost 1 base and 7 bases, in that order; junction bases with no gene match: 5. Looked up from germline, CDR1 is LNHNV and CDR2 is YYDKDF (reference sequence). CDR3 protein: CATSRVTGGEQPQHF. DNA for the CDR3: TGTGCCACCAGCAGAGTGACAGGGGGAGAACAGCCCCAGCATTTT.

The chain recombines TRBV6-2 or TRBV6-3 with TRBJ2-3, with 11 bases aligning to TRBD1. V lost 2 bases and J lost 2; bases outside the gene matches: 6. This CDR3 is built from 17 residues. Germline loops: CDR1 MNHEY, CDR2 SVGEGT. The CDR3 loop is CASSYRGGQGVTDTQYF. The CDR3 DNA follows: TGTGCCAGCAGTTACCGGGGGGGACAGGGGGTCACAGATACGCAGTATTTT.

The chain couples TRBV28 to TRBJ1-1; D not certain. Germline loops: CDR1 MDHEN, CDR2 SYDVKM. Trimming cost V 6 bases and J 8 bases, with 7 bases left between them. CDR3 length equals 10 residues. The CDR3 DNA follows: TGTGCCAGCAGACGCGGAGAAGCTTTCTTT. It is translated as CASRRGEAFF.

CDR3 amino acids: CASRASQANYGYTF. The CDR3 DNA sequence: TGCGCCAGCAGAGCTTCCCAGGCTAACTATGGCTACACCTTC. The chain has TRBV5-1 and TRBJ1-2; D ambiguous. Per the germline V gene, CDR1 is SGHRS and CDR2 is YFSETQ. The CDR3 loop spans 14 amino acids. The V gene lost 5 bases and the J gene lost 0 bases, with 11 bases spanning the gap.

This clone was recorded once. The chain employs TRBV19 and TRBJ1-2, with 9 bases identical to TRBD1. The CDR3 loop spans 15 amino acids. V lost 1 base and J lost 3; bases outside the gene matches: 3. Germline lookup yields CDR1 LNHDA and CDR2 SQIVND (reference sequence). The CDR3 spells CASSIGTGVDYGYTF. The CDR3 coding sequence is TGTGCCAGTAGTATAGGGACAGGGGTGGACTATGGCTACACCTTC.